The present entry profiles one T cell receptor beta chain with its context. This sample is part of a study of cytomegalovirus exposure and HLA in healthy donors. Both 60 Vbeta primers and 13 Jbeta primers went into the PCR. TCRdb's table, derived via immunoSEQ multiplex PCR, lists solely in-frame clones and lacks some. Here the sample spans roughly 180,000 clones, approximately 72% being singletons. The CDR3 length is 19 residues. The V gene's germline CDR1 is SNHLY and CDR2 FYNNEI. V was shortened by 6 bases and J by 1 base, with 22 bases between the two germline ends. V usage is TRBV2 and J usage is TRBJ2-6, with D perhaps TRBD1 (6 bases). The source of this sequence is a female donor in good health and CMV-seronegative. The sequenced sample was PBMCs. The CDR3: CASRAPGTRLPSGANVLTF. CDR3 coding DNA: TGTGCCAGCAGGGCCCCGGGGACAAGGCTACCGTCTGGGGCCAACGTCCTGACTTTC.